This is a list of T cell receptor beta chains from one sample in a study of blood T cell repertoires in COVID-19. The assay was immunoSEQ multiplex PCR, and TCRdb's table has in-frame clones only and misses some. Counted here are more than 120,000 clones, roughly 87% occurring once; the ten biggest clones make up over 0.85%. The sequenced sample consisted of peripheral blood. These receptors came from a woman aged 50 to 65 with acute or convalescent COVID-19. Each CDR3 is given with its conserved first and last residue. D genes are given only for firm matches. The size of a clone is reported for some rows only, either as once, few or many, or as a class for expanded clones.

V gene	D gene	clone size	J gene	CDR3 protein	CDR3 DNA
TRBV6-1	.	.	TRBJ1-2	CASSEGPSNYDGYTF	TGTGCCAGCAGTGAAGGGCCATCTAACTATGATGGCTACACCTTC
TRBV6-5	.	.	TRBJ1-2	CASSYSAVDNYGYTF	TGTGCCAGCAGTTACTCGGCCGTCGATAACTATGGCTACACCTTC
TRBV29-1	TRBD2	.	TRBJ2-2	CRGGGQSTGELFF	TGCCGCGGGGGGGGACAGTCCACCGGGGAGCTGTTTTTT
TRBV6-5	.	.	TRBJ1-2	CATTLNRQPPRGYTF	TGTGCCACAACCCTTAATCGACAGCCACCACGCGGCTACACCTTC
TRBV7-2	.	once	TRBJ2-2	CASSLSGPAGELFF	TGTGCCAGCAGCTTATCAGGGCCTGCCGGGGAGCTGTTTTTT
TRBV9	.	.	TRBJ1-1	CASGQTMNTEAFF	TGTGCCAGCGGGCAGACCATGAACACTGAAGCTTTCTTT
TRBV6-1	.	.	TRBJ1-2	CASSEQGDYGYTF	TGTGCCAGCAGTGAACAAGGGGACTATGGCTACACCTTC
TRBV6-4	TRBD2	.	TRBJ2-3	CASSASSGGAADTQYF	TGTGCCAGCAGCGCCTCTAGCGGGGGGGCAGCAGATACGCAGTATTTT
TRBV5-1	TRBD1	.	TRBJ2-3	CASSPGTGGNTQYF	TGCGCCAGCAGCCCCGGGACAGGGGGCAATACGCAGTATTTT
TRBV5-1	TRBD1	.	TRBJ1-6	CASSLGQGVSYNSPLHF	TGCGCCAGCAGCTTGGGACAGGGGGTCTCCTATAATTCACCCCTCCACTTT
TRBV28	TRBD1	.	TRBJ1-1	CASSAAGTGGLTEAFF	TGTGCCAGCAGTGCCGCCGGGACAGGGGGCTTGACTGAAGCTTTCTTT
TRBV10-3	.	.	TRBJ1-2	CAISFRGQDYGYTF	TGTGCCATCAGCTTCAGGGGCCAAGACTATGGCTACACCTTC
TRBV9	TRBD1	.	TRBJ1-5	CASSVGDRANQPQHF	TGTGCCAGCAGCGTAGGGGACAGGGCAAATCAGCCCCAGCATTTT
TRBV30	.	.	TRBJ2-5	CAWSVAAETQYF	TGTGCCTGGAGTGTGGCAGCGGAGACCCAGTACTTC
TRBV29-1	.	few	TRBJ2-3	CSVPQGADTQYF	TGCAGCGTCCCTCAGGGCGCAGATACGCAGTATTTT
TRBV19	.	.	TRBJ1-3	CASSIQGTRGNTIYF	TGTGCCAGTAGTATCCAGGGGACGAGAGGAAACACCATATATTTT
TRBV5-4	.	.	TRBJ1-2	CASSPGQDDFQYGYTF	TGTGCCAGCAGCCCAGGGCAGGATGACTTCCAATATGGCTACACCTTC
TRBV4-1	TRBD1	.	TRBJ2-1	CASSQVGGRDRRGNEQFF	TGCGCCAGCAGCCAAGTGGGGGGAAGGGACAGGCGGGGCAATGAGCAGTTCTTC
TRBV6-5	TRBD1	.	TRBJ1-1	CASSQTGAGTEAFF	TGTGCCAGCAGCCAAACAGGGGCTGGCACTGAAGCTTTCTTT
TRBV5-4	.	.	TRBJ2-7	CASSAVGESEQYF	TGTGCCAGCAGCGCGGTCGGGGAAAGCGAGCAGTACTTC
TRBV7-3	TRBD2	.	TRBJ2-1	CASSLVASGGEQFF	TGTGCCAGCAGCTTAGTGGCTAGCGGGGGTGAGCAGTTCTTC
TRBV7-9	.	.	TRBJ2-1	CASSLTVGEQFF	TGTGCCAGCAGTTTAACCGTCGGTGAGCAGTTCTTC
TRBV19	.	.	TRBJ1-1	CASRTGGGAFF	TGTGCCAGTAGGACAGGTGGCGGAGCTTTCTTT
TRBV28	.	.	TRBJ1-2	CASSLLGVRDYGYTF	TGTGCCAGCAGTTTATTAGGGGTACGGGACTATGGCTACACCTTC
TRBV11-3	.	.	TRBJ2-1	CASSFWGDNEQFF	TGTGCCAGCAGCTTTTGGGGGGACAATGAGCAGTTCTTC
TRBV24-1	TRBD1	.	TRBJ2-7	CATSDSGTGAYEQYF	TGTGCCACCAGTGATTCGGGGACAGGGGCCTACGAGCAGTACTTC
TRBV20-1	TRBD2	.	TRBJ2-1	CSASSMSGVTFYNEQFF	TGCAGTGCTAGTTCGATGAGCGGGGTCACGTTCTACAATGAGCAGTTCTTC
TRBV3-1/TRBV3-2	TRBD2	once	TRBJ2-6	CASSQEGRVSGANVLTF	TGTGCCAGCAGCCAAGAGGGGAGGGTTTCTGGGGCCAACGTCCTGACTTTC
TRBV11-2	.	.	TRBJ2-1	CASSLGGAGIGNEQFF	TGTGCCAGCAGCTTAGGAGGAGCAGGGATTGGCAATGAGCAGTTCTTC
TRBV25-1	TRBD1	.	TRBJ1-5	CASKPTGVNQPQHF	TGTGCCAGCAAACCGACAGGGGTTAATCAGCCCCAGCATTTT
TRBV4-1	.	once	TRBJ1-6	CASSQAVYNSPLHF	TGCGCCAGCAGCCAAGCGGTTTATAATTCACCCCTCCACTTT
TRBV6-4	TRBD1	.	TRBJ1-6	CASSETGRSPLHF	TGTGCCAGCAGTGAGACAGGGCGTTCACCCCTCCACTTT
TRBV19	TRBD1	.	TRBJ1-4	CASSGGQGRYEKLFF	TGTGCCAGTAGTGGGGGACAGGGACGATATGAAAAACTGTTTTTT
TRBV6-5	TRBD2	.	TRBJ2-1	CASSYPGLAGNNEQFF	TGTGCCAGCAGTTACCCGGGACTAGCGGGGAACAATGAGCAGTTCTTC
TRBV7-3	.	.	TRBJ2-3	CASSEGTDTQYF	TGTGCCAGCAGCGAGGGCACAGATACGCAGTATTTT
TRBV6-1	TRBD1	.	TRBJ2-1	CASSEALGETGEFF	TGTGCCAGCAGTGAAGCCCTCGGAGAGACAGGGGAGTTCTTC
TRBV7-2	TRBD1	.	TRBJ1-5	CASSFILGQLQPQHF	TGTGCCAGCAGCTTCATCCTGGGACAGCTTCAGCCCCAGCATTTT
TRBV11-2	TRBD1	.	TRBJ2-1	CASSFNQGAPSYNEQFF	TGTGCCAGCAGCTTTAATCAGGGGGCTCCCTCCTACAATGAGCAGTTCTTC
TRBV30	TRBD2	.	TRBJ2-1	CAWDEREVGNEQFF	TGTGCCTGGGACGAGCGGGAGGTGGGCAATGAGCAGTTCTTC
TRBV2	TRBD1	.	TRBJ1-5	CASGTGGNQPQHF	TGTGCCAGCGGGACAGGGGGCAATCAGCCCCAGCATTTT
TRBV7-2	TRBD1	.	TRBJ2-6	CASSLDRGMGANVLTF	TGTGCCAGCAGCCTCGACAGGGGTATGGGGGCCAACGTCCTGACTTTC
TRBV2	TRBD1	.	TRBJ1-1	CASRSRTGMNTEAFF	TGTGCCAGCAGATCTAGGACAGGGATGAACACTGAAGCTTTCTTT
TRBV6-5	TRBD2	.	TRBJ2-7	CASSYSGRVSEQYF	TGTGCCAGCAGTTATAGCGGGAGAGTGAGCGAGCAGTACTTC
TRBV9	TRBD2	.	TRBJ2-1	CASSVASGGGLYNEQFF	TGTGCCAGCAGCGTAGCGAGCGGGGGGGGTCTTTACAATGAGCAGTTCTTC
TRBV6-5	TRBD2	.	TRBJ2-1	CASKRGGLNEQFF	TGTGCCAGCAAGCGGGGGGGGTTAAATGAGCAGTTCTTC
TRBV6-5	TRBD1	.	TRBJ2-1	CASTQGVEQFF	TGTGCCAGCACCCAGGGGGTTGAGCAGTTCTTC
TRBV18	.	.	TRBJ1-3	CASSPRQASSGNTIYF	TGTGCCAGCTCACCACGACAGGCATCCTCTGGAAACACCATATATTTT
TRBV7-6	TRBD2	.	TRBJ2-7	CASSPQRGDSSYEQYF	TGTGCCAGCAGCCCCCAACGGGGGGATAGCTCCTACGAGCAGTACTTC
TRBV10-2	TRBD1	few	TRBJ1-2	CASRQGFNYGYTF	TGCGCCAGCAGACAGGGGTTTAACTATGGCTACACCTTC
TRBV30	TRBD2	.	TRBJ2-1	CAWSGGGFNEQFF	TGTGCCTGGAGCGGGGGGGGGTTCAATGAGCAGTTCTTC
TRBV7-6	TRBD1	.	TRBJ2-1	CASSRTGQGRYNEQFF	TGTGCCAGCAGCCGGACCGGACAGGGTCGCTACAATGAGCAGTTCTTC
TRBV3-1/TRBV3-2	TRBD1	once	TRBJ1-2	CASSLSGQGTYGYTF	TGTGCCAGCAGCCTATCCGGACAGGGAACCTATGGCTACACCTTC
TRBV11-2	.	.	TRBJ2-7	CASSWVYQPQVNEQYF	TGTGCCAGCAGCTGGGTCTACCAACCTCAGGTTAACGAGCAGTACTTC
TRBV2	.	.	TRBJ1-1	CARRWLKNTEAFF	TGTGCCAGAAGATGGCTTAAGAACACTGAAGCTTTCTTT